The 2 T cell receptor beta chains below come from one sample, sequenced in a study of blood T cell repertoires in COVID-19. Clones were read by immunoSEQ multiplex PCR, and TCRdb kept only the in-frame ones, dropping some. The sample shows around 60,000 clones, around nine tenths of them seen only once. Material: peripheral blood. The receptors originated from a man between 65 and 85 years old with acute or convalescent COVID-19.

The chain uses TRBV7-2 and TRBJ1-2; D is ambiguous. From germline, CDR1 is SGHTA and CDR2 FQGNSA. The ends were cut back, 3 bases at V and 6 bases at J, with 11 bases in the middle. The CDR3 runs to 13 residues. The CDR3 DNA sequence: TGTGCCAGCAGCTTTGCAGCGGGGAATGGCTACACCTTC. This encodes CASSFAAGNGYTF.

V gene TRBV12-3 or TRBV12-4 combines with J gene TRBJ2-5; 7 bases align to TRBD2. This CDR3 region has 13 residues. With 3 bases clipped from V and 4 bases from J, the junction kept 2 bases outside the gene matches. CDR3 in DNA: TGTGCCAGCAGTTTGGGGGGGTCAGAGACCCAGTACTTC. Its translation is CASSLGGSETQYF.